The rows below give T cell receptor beta chains drawn from one sample of a study of blood T cell repertoires in COVID-19. Profiling relied on immunoSEQ multiplex PCR, and the TCRdb table lists in-frame clones only, not all of them. Counted here are 250,000 to 300,000 clones, roughly 91% occurring once; the ten biggest clones make up about 4.6%. The sequencing sample was made of peripheral blood. Receptor source: a man aged 35 to 55 with acute or convalescent COVID-19. Each CDR3 is given with its conserved first and last residue. The order of the fields is D gene, J gene, clone size, V gene, CDR3 DNA, CDR3 protein. A D gene is named only where the DNA matches it firmly. Rows give clone size only sometimes, using once, few, many, or a class for an expanded clone.

TRBD1,TRBJ2-7,-,TRBV4-2,TGTGCCAGCAGCCCGTATGCGGGACAGGGAGTGTCCGAGCAGTACTTC,CASSPYAGQGVSEQYF
-,TRBJ2-3,-,TRBV6-5,TGTGCCAGCAGTTACAGGGGGGATACGCAGTATTTT,CASSYRGDTQYF
TRBD2,TRBJ2-7,-,TRBV6-5,TGTGCCAGCTCCAGCGGGGAGTACGAGCAGTACTTC,CASSSGEYEQYF
-,TRBJ2-2,-,TRBV15,TGTGCCACCAGCAGAGATCGGCGGGCCGGGGAGCTGTTTTTT,CATSRDRRAGELFF
-,TRBJ2-3,-,TRBV19,TGTGCCAGTAGTATAAAAGGGCAGGGAACAGATACGCAGTATTTT,CASSIKGQGTDTQYF
TRBD1,TRBJ1-1,-,TRBV4-1,TGCGCCAGCAGCCAAGTAGGGGGGACAGGGGTCAACACTGAAGCTTTCTTT,CASSQVGGTGVNTEAFF
-,TRBJ1-2,few,TRBV28,TGTGCCAGCAGGCCCGGACAGTACTATGGCTACACCTTC,CASRPGQYYGYTF
TRBD2,TRBJ2-3,few,TRBV5-1,TGCGCCAGCAGCTTGCAAGCGGGGCCAGATACGCAGTATTTT,CASSLQAGPDTQYF
-,TRBJ1-3,-,TRBV2,TGTGCCAGCAGTTCACGACGGAGCAGCTCTGGAAACACCATATATTTT,CASSSRRSSSGNTIYF
TRBD1,TRBJ1-1,-,TRBV27,TGTGCCAGCAGTTCGGAGGACAGGGATGCAGCTTTCTTT,CASSSEDRDAAFF
TRBD1,TRBJ1-2,-,TRBV18,TGTGCCAGCTCACTTGGGACAGCCTATGGCTACACCTTC,CASSLGTAYGYTF
-,TRBJ1-5,-,TRBV30,TGTGCCTGGAGTTTAAACAGGGAGAGGGCCCAGCATTTT,CAWSLNRERAQHF
TRBD1,TRBJ2-7,-,TRBV4-2,TGTGCCAGCAGCTATCGATCAGGGGGCGAGTACGAGCAGTACTTC,CASSYRSGGEYEQYF
TRBD1,TRBJ1-6,-,TRBV7-9,TGTGCCAGCAGCTTAGGTGCAGGGGGAGATTCACCCCTCCACTTT,CASSLGAGGDSPLHF
TRBD2,TRBJ2-7,-,TRBV4-2,TGTGCCAGCAGCCAAGAGAGGACTAGCCCCTACGAGCAGTACTTC,CASSQERTSPYEQYF
-,TRBJ2-1,once,TRBV2,TGTGCCAGCAGTGACGTGAGGGAATCCAAACAGTTCTTC,CASSDVRESKQFF
-,TRBJ2-3,-,TRBV5-5,TGTGCCAGCAGCTTGGCACAAGACACAGATACGCAGTATTTT,CASSLAQDTDTQYF
TRBD1,TRBJ1-5,-,TRBV6-6,TGTGCCAGCAAGACAGGGGATCAGCCCCAGCATTTT,CASKTGDQPQHF
TRBD1,TRBJ1-1,once,TRBV6-2/TRBV6-3,TGTGCCAGCAGTTCGGGTACTCGACAGGGTATCACTGAAGCTTTCTTT,CASSSGTRQGITEAFF
-,TRBJ2-3,-,TRBV6-5,TGTGCCAGCAGCCAAACAGATACGCAGTATTTT,CASSQTDTQYF
-,TRBJ2-3,-,TRBV6-1,TGTGCCAGCAGTGCAGAATGGGCTGGGGGCCAAGATACGCAGTATTTT,CASSAEWAGGQDTQYF
TRBD1,TRBJ1-1,-,TRBV30,TGTGCCTGGAGGGACAGGGGGAACACTGAAGCTTTCTTT,CAWRDRGNTEAFF
TRBD1,TRBJ1-1,-,TRBV3-1/TRBV3-2,TGTGCCAGCACCCAGTCGATGACAGGGGAGTATACTGAAGCTTTCTTT,CASTQSMTGEYTEAFF
TRBD1,TRBJ1-1,-,TRBV12-3/TRBV12-4,TGTGCCAGCAAAGGTGCAGGGGGGACTGAAGCTTTCTTT,CASKGAGGTEAFF
-,TRBJ1-2,-,TRBV18,TGTGCCAGCTCGCCGGACAGAAACTATGGCTACACCTTC,CASSPDRNYGYTF
TRBD1,TRBJ1-3,-,TRBV6-1,TGTGCCAGCAGTGATCCAGGGGGCATCTCTGGAAACACCATATATTTT,CASSDPGGISGNTIYF
TRBD1,TRBJ2-3,once,TRBV5-6,TGTGCCAGCAGCTCGGCGACAGGGGGCTTCACAGATACGCAGTATTTT,CASSSATGGFTDTQYF
-,TRBJ1-3,-,TRBV29-1,TGCAGCGTTGTCCAGGCGATTTTCGGTGGAAACACCATATATTTT,CSVVQAIFGGNTIYF
TRBD1,TRBJ1-2,-,TRBV7-6,TGTGCCAGCAGCTTGGGGACAGACCTCTATGGCTACACCTTC,CASSLGTDLYGYTF
TRBD2,TRBJ2-2,-,TRBV9,TGTGCCAGCAGCGTAGAACTAGCGGGGGCATTCGGCGGGGAGCTGTTTTTT,CASSVELAGAFGGELFF
TRBD2,TRBJ2-1,-,TRBV11-1,TGTGCCAGCAGCTCGCCGACTAGCGGGGGGGACAATGAGCAGTTCTTC,CASSSPTSGGDNEQFF
TRBD1,TRBJ1-2,-,TRBV29-1,TGCAGCGTTAAGGACAGGGTACATGGCTACACCTTC,CSVKDRVHGYTF
-,TRBJ1-2,-,TRBV19,TGTGCCAGTAGTATAGAACAGCCCCTGGGCTACACCTTC,CASSIEQPLGYTF
-,TRBJ1-4,-,TRBV2,TGTGCCAGCAAGCAGGAAGCTAATGAAAAACTGTTTTTT,CASKQEANEKLFF
-,TRBJ2-3,-,TRBV29-1,TGCAGCGTTGGGTCAGGGGGCACAGATACGCAGTATTTT,CSVGSGGTDTQYF
TRBD1,TRBJ1-1,-,TRBV5-1,TGCGCCAGCAGCTTCGCTTGGACAGGTACTGAAGCTTTCTTT,CASSFAWTGTEAFF
TRBD1,TRBJ1-2,-,TRBV27,TGTGCCAGCAGTCCGGACAGGCTTGGTGGCTACACCTTC,CASSPDRLGGYTF
-,TRBJ1-2,-,TRBV7-2,TGTGCCAGCAGCTTAGCGGCGGATGGCTACACCTTC,CASSLAADGYTF
TRBD1,TRBJ2-7,once,TRBV24-1,TGTGCCACCAGTGACCCGGGACAGGCCTACGAGCAGTACTTC,CATSDPGQAYEQYF
TRBD2,TRBJ2-3,-,TRBV7-2,TGTGCCAGCAGCTACCTAGCGGCATCCACAGATACGCAGTATTTT,CASSYLAASTDTQYF
-,TRBJ1-2,few,TRBV7-2,TGTGCCAGCAGCTCAGGCCCCCCAGGGTTGACGGGCTACACCTTC,CASSSGPPGLTGYTF
TRBD1,TRBJ2-5,-,TRBV5-4,TGTGCCCTTGGACAGGGAGCGTTCCAAGAGACCCAGTACTTC,CALGQGAFQETQYF
TRBD1,TRBJ1-4,few,TRBV18,TGTGCCAGCTCACCTAGACAGGGGGATATAAGTGAAAAACTGTTTTTT,CASSPRQGDISEKLFF
TRBD1,TRBJ2-3,-,TRBV19,TGTGCCAGTAGTCCAGGGACAGGGTCTAGCACAGATACGCAGTATTTT,CASSPGTGSSTDTQYF
TRBD1,TRBJ1-1,-,TRBV6-5,TGTGCCAGCCACGTACAGGGGAGTGGAACTGAAGCTTTCTTT,CASHVQGSGTEAFF
-,TRBJ1-5,-,TRBV20-1,TGCAGTGCTAGTGCAGGGAACCAGCCCCAGCATTTT,CSASAGNQPQHF
TRBD1,TRBJ1-3,-,TRBV20-1,TGCAGTGCTAGTGTTGTGACAGGGATGCGAAACACCATATATTTT,CSASVVTGMRNTIYF
-,TRBJ2-7,-,TRBV2,TGTGCCACCCAACCGGGACTCTCCCGTCTTGAGCAGTACTTC,CATQPGLSRLEQYF
-,TRBJ1-5,-,TRBV2,TGTGCTTCGAGGGGGGGAGGCAATCAGCCCCAGCATTTT,CASRGGGNQPQHF